A single T cell receptor (beta chain) is shown here with its context. Its antigen is unidentified. The data were taken from a study of cytomegalovirus exposure and HLA in healthy donors. Broader study findings: Rare TCR sequences predominated, though certain public TCRs were found in many donors. CMV antigen specificity was confirmed in vitro for a few CMV-associated chains. Later analysis demonstrated an association between a missense DCLRE1C variant and TCR beta V- and J-gene trimming.

PCR was performed using 60 Vbeta and 13 Jbeta primers. The data were produced by immunoSEQ multiplex PCR, yet TCRdb's version contains in-frame clones alone and is incomplete. The table lists nearly 110,000 clones, 65% to 90% of them singletons. V gave up 4 bases and J gave up 8 bases, with 15 bases separating them. The CDR3 length is 14 residues. CDR1 and CDR2 (germline): SGHRS, YFSETQ. The genes are TRBV5-1 and TRBJ1-4; D is perhaps TRBD1 (5 bases). Sample: PBMCs. The clonotype was recovered from a man in his fifties in good health and CMV-seronegative. In DNA, the CDR3 is TGCGCCAGCAGCCATGTAGGCGGGGGAGAAAAACTGTTTTTT. Protein sequence: CASSHVGGGEKLFF.